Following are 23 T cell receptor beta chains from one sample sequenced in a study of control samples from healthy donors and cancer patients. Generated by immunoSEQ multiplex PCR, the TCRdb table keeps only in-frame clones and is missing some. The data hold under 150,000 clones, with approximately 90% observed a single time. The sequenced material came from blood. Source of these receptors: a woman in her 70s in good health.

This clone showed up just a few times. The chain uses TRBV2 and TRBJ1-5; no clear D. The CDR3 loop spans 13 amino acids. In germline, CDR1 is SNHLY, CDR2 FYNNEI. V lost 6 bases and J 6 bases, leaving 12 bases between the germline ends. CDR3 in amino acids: CASSLARSQPQHF. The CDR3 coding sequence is TGTGCCAGCAGCTTGGCCCGGAGTCAGCCCCAGCATTTT. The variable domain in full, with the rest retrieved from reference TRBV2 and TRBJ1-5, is EPEVTQTPSHQVTQMGQEVILRCVPISNHLYFYWYRQILGQKVEFLVSFYNNEISEKSEIFDDQFSVERPDGSNFTLKIRSTKLEDSAMYFCASSLARSQPQHFGDGTRLSIL.

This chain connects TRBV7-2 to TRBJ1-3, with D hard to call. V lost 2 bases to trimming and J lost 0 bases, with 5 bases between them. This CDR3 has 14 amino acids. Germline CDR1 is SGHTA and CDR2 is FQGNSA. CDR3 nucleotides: TGTGCCAGCAGCTTACGGGTCTCTGGAAACACCATATATTTT. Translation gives CASSLRVSGNTIYF.

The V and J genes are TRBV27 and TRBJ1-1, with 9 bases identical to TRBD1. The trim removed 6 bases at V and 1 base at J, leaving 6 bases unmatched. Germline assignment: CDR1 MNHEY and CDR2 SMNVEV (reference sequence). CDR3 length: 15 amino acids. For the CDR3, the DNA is TGTGCCAGCAGAGGGGACAGGGCAAGGAACACTGAAGCTTTCTTT. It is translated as CASRGDRARNTEAFF.

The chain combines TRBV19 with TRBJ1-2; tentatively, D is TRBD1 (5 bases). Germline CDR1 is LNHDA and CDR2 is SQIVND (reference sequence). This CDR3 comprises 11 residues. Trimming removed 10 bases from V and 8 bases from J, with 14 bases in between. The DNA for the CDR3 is TGTGCCACAGAGAGAGGGGTCGGCTACACCTTC. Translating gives CATERGVGYTF. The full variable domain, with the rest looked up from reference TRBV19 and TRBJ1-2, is DGGITQSPKYLFRKEGQNVTLSCEQNLNHDAMYWYRQDPGQGLRLIYYSQIVNDFQKGDIAEGYSVSREKKESFPLTVTSAQKNPTAFYLCATERGVGYTFGSGTRLTVV.

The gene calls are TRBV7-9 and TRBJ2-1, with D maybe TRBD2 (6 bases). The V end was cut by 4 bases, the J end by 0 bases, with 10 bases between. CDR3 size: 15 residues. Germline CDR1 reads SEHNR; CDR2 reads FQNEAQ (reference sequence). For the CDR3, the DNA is TGTGCCAGCAGCTCCGCGGGGATCTCCTACAATGAGCAGTTCTTC. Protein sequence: CASSSAGISYNEQFF.

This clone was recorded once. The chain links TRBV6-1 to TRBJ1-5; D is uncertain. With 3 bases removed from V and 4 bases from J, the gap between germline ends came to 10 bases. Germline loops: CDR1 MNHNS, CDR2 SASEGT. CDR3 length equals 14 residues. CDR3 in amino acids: CASSEGSYNQPQHF. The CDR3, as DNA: TGTGCCAGCAGTGAGGGGAGCTATAATCAGCCCCAGCATTTT.

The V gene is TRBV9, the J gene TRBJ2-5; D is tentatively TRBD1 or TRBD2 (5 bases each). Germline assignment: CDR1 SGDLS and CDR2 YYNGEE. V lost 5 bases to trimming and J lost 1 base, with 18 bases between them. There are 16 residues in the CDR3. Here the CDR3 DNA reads TGTGCCAGCAGTCAGGCGGGTCTGGGACCCCAAGAGACCCAGTACTTC. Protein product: CASSQAGLGPQETQYF.

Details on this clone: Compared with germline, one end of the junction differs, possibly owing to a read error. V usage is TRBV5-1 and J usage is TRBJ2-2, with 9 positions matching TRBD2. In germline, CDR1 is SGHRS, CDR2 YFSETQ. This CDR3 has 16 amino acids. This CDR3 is CARSLGAGGISRELFF. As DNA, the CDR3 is TGCGCCCGCAGCTTGGGGGCGGGGGGGATCTCCCGGGAGCTGTTTTTT.

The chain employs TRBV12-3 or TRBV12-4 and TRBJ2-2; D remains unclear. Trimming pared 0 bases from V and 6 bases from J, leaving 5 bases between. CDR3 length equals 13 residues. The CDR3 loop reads CASSLAGSGELFF. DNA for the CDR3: TGTGCCAGCAGTTTAGCCGGGTCCGGGGAGCTGTTTTTT.

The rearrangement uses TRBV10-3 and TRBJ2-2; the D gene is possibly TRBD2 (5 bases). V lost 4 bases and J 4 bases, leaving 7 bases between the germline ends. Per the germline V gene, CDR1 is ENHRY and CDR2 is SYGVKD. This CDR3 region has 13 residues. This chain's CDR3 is CAISGSGTGELFF. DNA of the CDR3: TGTGCCATCAGTGGCAGCGGCACCGGGGAGCTGTTTTTT.

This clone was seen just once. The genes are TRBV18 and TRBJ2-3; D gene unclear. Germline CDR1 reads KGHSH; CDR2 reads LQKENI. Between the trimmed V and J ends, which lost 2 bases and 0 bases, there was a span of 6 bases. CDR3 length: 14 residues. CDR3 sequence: CASSPGLSTDTQYF. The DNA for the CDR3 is TGTGCCAGCTCACCAGGTCTTAGCACAGATACGCAGTATTTT. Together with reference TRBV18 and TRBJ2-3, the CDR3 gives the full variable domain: NAGVMQNPRHLVRRRGQEARLRCSPMKGHSHVYWYRQLPEEGLKFMVYLQKENIIDESGMPKERFSAEFPKEGPSILRIQQVVRGDSAAYFCASSPGLSTDTQYFGPGTRLTVL.

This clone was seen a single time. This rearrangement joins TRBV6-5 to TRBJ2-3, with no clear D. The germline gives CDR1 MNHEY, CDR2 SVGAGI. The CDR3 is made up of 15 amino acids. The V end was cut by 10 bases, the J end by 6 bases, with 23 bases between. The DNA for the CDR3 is TGTGCCACAACGCTGTATAGGCCTAAGTCGGATACGCAGTATTTT. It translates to CATTLYRPKSDTQYF.

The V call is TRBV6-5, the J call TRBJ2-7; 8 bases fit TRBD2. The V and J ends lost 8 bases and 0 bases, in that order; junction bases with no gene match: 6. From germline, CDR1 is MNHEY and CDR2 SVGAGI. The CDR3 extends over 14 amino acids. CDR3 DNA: TGTGCCAGCCGCCGGGAGGGGCACTCCTACGAGCAGTACTTC. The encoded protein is CASRREGHSYEQYF.

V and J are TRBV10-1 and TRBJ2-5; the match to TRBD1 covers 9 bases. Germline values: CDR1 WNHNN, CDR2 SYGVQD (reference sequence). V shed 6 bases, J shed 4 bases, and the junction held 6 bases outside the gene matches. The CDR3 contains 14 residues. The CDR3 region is CASSLGQGLETQYF. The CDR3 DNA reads TGCGCCAGCAGCCTAGGACAGGGGTTAGAGACCCAGTACTTC.

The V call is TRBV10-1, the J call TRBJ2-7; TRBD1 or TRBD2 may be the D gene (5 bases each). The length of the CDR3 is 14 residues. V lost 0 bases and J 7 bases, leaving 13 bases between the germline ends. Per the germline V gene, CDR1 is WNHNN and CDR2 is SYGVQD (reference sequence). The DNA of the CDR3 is TGCGCCAGCAGTGAGTCTAGGGGCCCGGGAGAGCAGTACTTC. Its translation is CASSESRGPGEQYF.

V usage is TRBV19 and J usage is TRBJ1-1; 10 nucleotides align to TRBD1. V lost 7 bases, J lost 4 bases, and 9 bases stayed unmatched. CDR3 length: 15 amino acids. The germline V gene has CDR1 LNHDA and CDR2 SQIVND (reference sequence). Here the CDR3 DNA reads TGTGCCAGTAAAACAAGACAGGGGGCGGCCACTGAAGCTTTCTTT. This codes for CASKTRQGAATEAFF.

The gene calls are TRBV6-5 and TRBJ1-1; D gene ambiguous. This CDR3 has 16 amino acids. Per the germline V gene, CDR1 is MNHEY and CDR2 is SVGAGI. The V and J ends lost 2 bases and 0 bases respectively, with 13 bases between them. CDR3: CASSYAGEGVNTEAFF. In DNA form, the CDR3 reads TGTGCCAGCAGTTACGCCGGGGAGGGAGTGAACACTGAAGCTTTCTTT.

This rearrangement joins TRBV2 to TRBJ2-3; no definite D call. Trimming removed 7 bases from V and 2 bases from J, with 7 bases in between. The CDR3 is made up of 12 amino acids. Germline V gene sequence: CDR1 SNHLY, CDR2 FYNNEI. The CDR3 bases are TGTGCCAGCACCCTGATCACAGATACGCAGTATTTT. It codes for CASTLITDTQYF. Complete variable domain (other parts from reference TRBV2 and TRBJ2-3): EPEVTQTPSHQVTQMGQEVILRCVPISNHLYFYWYRQILGQKVEFLVSFYNNEISEKSEIFDDQFSVERPDGSNFTLKIRSTKLEDSAMYFCASTLITDTQYFGPGTRLTVL.

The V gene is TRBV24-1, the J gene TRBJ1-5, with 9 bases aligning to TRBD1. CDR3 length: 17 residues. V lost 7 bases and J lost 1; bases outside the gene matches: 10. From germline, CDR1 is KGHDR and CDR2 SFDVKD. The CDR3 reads CATRGPGTGWSNQPQHF. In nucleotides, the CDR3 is TGTGCCACCAGGGGTCCCGGGACAGGGTGGAGCAATCAGCCCCAGCATTTT.

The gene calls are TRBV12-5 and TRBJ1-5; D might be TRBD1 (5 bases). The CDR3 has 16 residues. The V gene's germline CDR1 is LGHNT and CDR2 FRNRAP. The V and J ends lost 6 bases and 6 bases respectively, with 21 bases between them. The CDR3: CASGSTDTQDVQPQHF. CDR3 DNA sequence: TGTGCTAGTGGATCCACGGACACTCAAGATGTTCAGCCCCAGCATTTT.

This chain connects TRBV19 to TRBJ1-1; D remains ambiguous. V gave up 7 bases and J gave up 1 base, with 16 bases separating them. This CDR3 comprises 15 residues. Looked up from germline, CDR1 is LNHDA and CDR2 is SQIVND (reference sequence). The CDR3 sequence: CASMFGVPRNTEAFF. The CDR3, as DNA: TGTGCCAGTATGTTCGGGGTCCCTCGGAACACTGAAGCTTTCTTT.

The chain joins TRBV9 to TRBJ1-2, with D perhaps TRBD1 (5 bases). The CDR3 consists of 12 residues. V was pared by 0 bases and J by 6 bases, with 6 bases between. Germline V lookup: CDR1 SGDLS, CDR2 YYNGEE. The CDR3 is CASSVGGDGYTF. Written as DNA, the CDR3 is TGTGCCAGCAGCGTAGGGGGGGATGGCTACACCTTC.

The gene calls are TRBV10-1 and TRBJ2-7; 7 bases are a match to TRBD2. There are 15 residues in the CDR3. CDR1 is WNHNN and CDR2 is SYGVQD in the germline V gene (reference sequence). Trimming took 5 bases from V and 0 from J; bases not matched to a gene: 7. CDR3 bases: TGCGCCAGCAGTCCTAGCGGATCAAGCTCCTACGAGCAGTACTTC. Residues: CASSPSGSSSYEQYF.